Following are 21 T cell receptor beta chains from one sample sequenced in a study of T cell changes during pregnancy in multiple sclerosis. Clones were read by immunoSEQ multiplex PCR, and TCRdb kept only the in-frame ones, dropping some. The table shows some 70,000 clones, with almost 95% occurring only once. The specimen comprised CD8+ T cells from peripheral blood mononuclear cells, sampled in the third trimester of pregnancy. All receptors derive from a female donor in good health, enrolled as a control in a pregnancy study.

The sample holds one count of this clone. The chain uses TRBV6-6 and TRBJ2-2; 7 bases map to TRBD2. Trimming took 10 bases from V and 7 from J; bases not matched to a gene: 6. The germline CDR1 and CDR2 sequences are MNHNY and SVGAGI (reference sequence). This CDR3 region has 12 residues. The CDR3: CATKRGDGELFF. The CDR3 nucleotides read TGTGCCACCAAACGGGGGGACGGGGAGCTGTTTTTT.

This chain connects TRBV2 to TRBJ2-1, with D perhaps matching TRBD2 (6 bases). Trimming removed 10 bases from V and 7 bases from J, with 17 bases in between. The germline CDR1 and CDR2 sequences are SNHLY and FYNNEI. The CDR3 is 13 amino acids. CDR3 nucleotide sequence: TGTGCCATATTGAAAGACGCGGGGAATGAGCAGTTCTTC. It yields the protein CAILKDAGNEQFF.

The CDR3 coding sequence is TGCGCCAGCAGCTGGGGGGACAGGGAGGGCCGCAATGAGCAGTTCTTC. This translates into CASSWGDREGRNEQFF. The J gene is TRBJ2-1, the V gene TRBV5-1, with 9 bases lining up with TRBD1. The V gene's germline CDR1 is SGHRS and CDR2 YFSETQ. There are 16 residues in the CDR3. V shed 3 bases and J 6 bases; nucleotides not matched to a gene: 10.

The CDR3, as DNA: TGTGCCAGCAGCTCCACTAGCGTCATATTACAAGAGACCCAGTACTTC. This codes for CASSSTSVILQETQYF. V gene TRBV5-6 combines with J gene TRBJ2-5, with 7 nucleotides matching TRBD2. Germline CDR1 is SGHDT and CDR2 is YYEEEE. The V segment lost 3 bases and the J segment 2 bases; nucleotides outside the gene matches: 10. This CDR3 has 16 amino acids.

This chain uses TRBV7-9 with TRBJ1-1; D is perhaps TRBD1 (6 bases). Germline V gives CDR1 SEHNR, CDR2 FQNEAQ (reference sequence). V shed 6 bases and J shed 4 bases, with 18 bases lying between them. CDR3 length: 15 residues. CDR3 DNA: TGTGCCAGCAGGGGGGTCGGGACAAGTTCCACTGAAGCTTTCTTT. It encodes CASRGVGTSSTEAFF.

This chain links TRBV4-1 with TRBJ2-7; D is uncertain. There are 15 residues in the CDR3. Germline V CDR1 and CDR2: MGHRA, YSYEKL. Between the trimmed V and J ends, which lost 1 base and 1 base, there was a span of 11 bases. The CDR3 DNA follows: TGCGCCAGCAGCCAAGCAAGCAGGTTTTCCTACGAGCAGTACTTC. Amino acids: CASSQASRFSYEQYF.

The V gene is TRBV7-8, the J gene TRBJ2-5; tentatively, D is TRBD2 (5 bases). Germline CDR1 reads SGHVS; CDR2 reads FQNEAQ. V lost 1 base, J lost 2 bases, and 14 bases lay in between. CDR3 length equals 16 residues. The CDR3 sequence is CASSLGLAEGQETQYF. The CDR3 coding sequence is TGTGCCAGCAGCTTAGGCCTAGCCGAAGGGCAAGAGACCCAGTACTTC.

The chain recombines TRBV30 with TRBJ2-3; the match to TRBD2 covers 10 bases. J gave up 4 bases and V 2 bases, and 6 bases lay outside the gene matches. Germline values: CDR1 GTSNPN, CDR2 SVGIG (reference sequence). The CDR3 spans 15 residues. CDR3 DNA: TGTGCCTGGAGTTCAAGCGGGGGGGTCGCAGATACGCAGTATTTT. Encoded protein: CAWSSSGGVADTQYF.

This rearrangement joins TRBV14 to TRBJ2-2; a possible D gene is TRBD2 (6 bases). CDR1 is SGHDN, CDR2 FVKESK, per germline. V was shortened by 0 bases and J by 3 bases, with 26 bases between the two germline ends. The CDR3 contains 21 residues. The CDR3 region is CASSQDVPRVGGDPYTGELFF. The CDR3 DNA is TGTGCCAGCAGCCAAGATGTCCCCCGGGTCGGCGGGGACCCTTACACCGGGGAGCTGTTTTTT.

The rearrangement joins TRBV6-5 to TRBJ2-1; the match to TRBD2 covers 12 bases. The germline V gene encodes CDR1 MNHEY and CDR2 SVGAGI. V lost 2 bases and J lost 4; bases outside the gene matches: 0. The CDR3 has 15 amino acids. Here the CDR3 reads CASSYTSGGYNEQFF. CDR3 nucleotide sequence: TGTGCCAGCAGTTACACTAGCGGGGGGTACAATGAGCAGTTCTTC.

The chain joins TRBV5-4 to TRBJ2-5, with 7 bases aligning to TRBD1. Germline-derived CDR1 and CDR2 are SGHNT and YYREEE (reference sequence). The CDR3 has 14 amino acids. V lost 2 bases and J lost 2; bases outside the gene matches: 3. The DNA of the CDR3 is TGTGCCAGCAGCTTACAGGGGTCACAAGAGACCCAGTACTTC. Translation gives CASSLQGSQETQYF. The whole variable domain, filled in from reference TRBV5-4 and TRBJ2-5, reads ETGVTQSPTHLIKTRGQQVTLRCSSQSGHNTVSWYQQALGQGPQFIFQYYREEENGRGNFPPRFSGLQFPNYSSELNVNALELDDSALYLCASSLQGSQETQYFGPGTRLLVL.

V and J are TRBV4-3 and TRBJ2-3; 10 bases agree with TRBD2. There are 17 residues in the CDR3. Germline assignment: CDR1 LGHNA and CDR2 YSLEER. The V gene end was trimmed by 0 bases and the J gene end by 2 bases; junction bases not matched to a gene: 5. Here the CDR3 DNA reads TGCGCCAGCAGCCAAGAAGGGACTAGCGAGCTCACAGATACGCAGTATTTT. Protein product: CASSQEGTSELTDTQYF.

V and J are TRBV4-3 and TRBJ1-4, with D uncertain. Germline CDR1 reads LGHNA; CDR2 reads YSLEER. The CDR3 is 15 residues long. Trimming took off 3 bases at V and 0 bases at J, with 8 bases between the two ends. The CDR3 protein is CASSQSSATNEKLFF. The CDR3 DNA is TGCGCCAGCAGCCAGTCCAGTGCAACTAATGAAAAACTGTTTTTT.

The chain uses TRBV27 and TRBJ2-3; 12 nucleotides align to TRBD2. CDR3 length: 16 amino acids. Losses at the gene ends were 3 bases for V and 4 bases for J; bases not matched to a gene: 5. Germline CDR1 MNHEY, CDR2 SMNVEV (reference sequence). The CDR3 DNA sequence: TGTGCCAGCAGTTTCTTACTAGCGGGGGGTCCAGATACGCAGTATTTT. Amino acid sequence: CASSFLLAGGPDTQYF.

The V call is TRBV14, the J call TRBJ1-1; D call uncertain. The ends were cut back, 3 bases at V and 8 bases at J, with 7 bases in the middle. The CDR3 loop spans 11 amino acids. Germline CDR1 SGHDN, CDR2 FVKESK. The CDR3 protein is CASSQGPEAFF. The CDR3, as DNA: TGTGCCAGCAGCCAGGGCCCAGAAGCTTTCTTT.

Here the CDR3 reads CASSASTANEKLFF. The CDR3 DNA follows: TGTGCCAGCAGTGCCTCGACAGCGAATGAAAAACTGTTTTTT. The chain links TRBV6-4 to TRBJ1-4, with D maybe TRBD1 (5 bases). Per germline, CDR1 MRHNA and CDR2 SNTAGT. The V end was cut by 4 bases, the J end by 5 bases, with 11 bases between. The CDR3 is 14 amino acids.

This clone was observed once. The rearrangement joins TRBV19 to TRBJ2-1; 7 bases agree with TRBD1. The germline CDR1 and CDR2 sequences are LNHDA and SQIVND (reference sequence). CDR3 length: 16 amino acids. The V and J ends lost 5 bases and 6 bases, in that order; junction bases with no gene match: 13. The DNA of the CDR3 is TGTGCCAGTAGTCTCAGACAGGGCGGAATCTCCAATGAGCAGTTCTTC. It yields the protein CASSLRQGGISNEQFF.

V and J are TRBV4-3 and TRBJ2-5; 7 positions match TRBD2. There are 15 residues in the CDR3. J lost 1 base, V lost 4 bases, and 6 bases had no gene match. Germline V gene sequence: CDR1 LGHNA, CDR2 YSLEER. The CDR3 protein is CASSPYRGVQETQYF. The CDR3 DNA is TGCGCCAGCAGCCCTTACCGGGGGGTCCAAGAGACCCAGTACTTC.

The rearrangement links TRBV19 to TRBJ2-1; TRBD2 matches at 10 bases. The CDR3 has 17 residues. The germline gives CDR1 LNHDA, CDR2 SQIVND (reference sequence). V shed 7 bases, J shed 9 bases, and the junction held 18 bases outside the gene matches. The CDR3 DNA sequence: TGTGCCAGTACCACCCCTGGGTGGAGCGGGGGGGCAGCTGAGCAGTTCTTC. It codes for CASTTPGWSGGAAEQFF. Variable domain in full (rest from reference TRBV19 and TRBJ2-1): DGGITQSPKYLFRKEGQNVTLSCEQNLNHDAMYWYRQDPGQGLRLIYYSQIVNDFQKGDIAEGYSVSREKKESFPLTVTSAQKNPTAFYLCASTTPGWSGGAAEQFFGPGTRLTVL.

The chain employs TRBV6-1 and TRBJ1-2; unclear D gene. In germline, CDR1 is MNHNS, CDR2 SASEGT. The CDR3 covers 16 residues. The germline V and J ends were trimmed by 0 bases and 5 bases, with 16 bases remaining between them. The CDR3 here is CASSEAGGGVSYGYTF. The CDR3 DNA reads TGTGCCAGCAGTGAAGCTGGAGGCGGGGTCTCTTATGGCTACACCTTC.

The rearrangement links TRBV7-6 to TRBJ1-2, with a tentative D call TRBD1 (6 bases). Germline CDR1 SGHVS, CDR2 FNYEAQ. The ends were cut back, 4 bases at V and 3 bases at J, with 18 bases in the middle. The CDR3 consists of 16 residues. CDR3 loop: CASSSLGGRVDYGYTF. In nucleotides, the CDR3 is TGTGCCAGCAGCTCCCTTGGGGGCAGGGTGGACTATGGCTACACCTTC.